The clone carrying this TCR beta chain occurred a few times. Antigen specificity is unknown. Per-sample PBMC isolation yielded at least 6.5 million cells. The sample comes from a study of blood T cells in healthy people across ages. A second PCR of about 6 to 11 cycles used a sample-barcoded 5' primer and a J-beta primer mix. Researchers report that a template-switch adaptor with 12 random nucleotides tagged each cDNA molecule. One entry per CDR3 protein results from TCRdb running MiXCR on the 5' RACE reads. In the table there are over a million distinct CDR3 sequences, 40% to 45% of which are singletons. Study-level findings and limits: Among T cells, TCR beta diversity per million cells dropped roughly linearly as age rose.

V lost 5 bases to trimming and J lost 5 bases, with 20 bases between them. The CDR3 is 16 amino acids. From germline, CDR1 is SGHTA and CDR2 FQGNSA. The TCR sequence derives from a woman aged 55-75 years in good health. The chain couples TRBV7-2 to TRBJ2-3, with D possibly being TRBD1 or TRBD2 (5 bases each). Sample: blood. The CDR3: CASSPKPDWGRDTQYF. The CDR3 DNA sequence: TGTGCCAGCAGCCCCAAACCGGACTGGGGGAGAGATACGCAGTATTTT.